One and the same sample provided the 16 T cell receptor beta chains below, sequenced in a study of blood T cell repertoires in COVID-19. Profiled with immunoSEQ multiplex PCR; TCRdb holds only in-frame clones, not every one. The data contain fewer than 150,000 clones, around 90% of them singletons. Sample: peripheral blood. Source of these receptors: a woman aged 55-70 years with COVID-19, enrolled during active disease.

This clone was recorded once. The chain is built from TRBV18 and TRBJ2-2; the match to TRBD2 covers 10 bases. With 3 bases clipped from V and 6 bases from J, the junction kept 10 bases outside the gene matches. The CDR3 sequence is 17 residues long. CDR1 and CDR2 from the germline V gene are KGHSH and LQKENI. In DNA form, the CDR3 reads TGTGCCAGCTCACCCTCCCGGAAGCGGGGGGGCTCCGGGGAGCTGTTTTTT. Its translation: CASSPSRKRGGSGELFF. Full variable domain (remainder filled in from reference TRBV18 and TRBJ2-2): NAGVMQNPRHLVRRRGQEARLRCSPMKGHSHVYWYRQLPEEGLKFMVYLQKENIIDESGMPKERFSAEFPKEGPSILRIQQVVRGDSAAYFCASSPSRKRGGSGELFFGEGSRLTVL.

The V gene is TRBV5-4, the J gene TRBJ1-3, with TRBD1 matching 10 bases. The V gene's germline CDR1 is SGHNT and CDR2 YYREEE (reference sequence). This CDR3 region has 17 residues. Trimming took 3 bases from V and 4 from J; bases not matched to a gene: 10. CDR3 sequence (DNA): TGTGCCAGCAGCTCCGGGACAGGGGTTACAGGAGGAAACACCATATATTTT. Encoded protein: CASSSGTGVTGGNTIYF.

This clone was observed a single time. The CDR3: CATSREIGGAGYGYTF. The CDR3 DNA sequence: TGTGCCACCAGCAGAGAGATCGGGGGGGCAGGCTATGGCTACACCTTC. This chain joins TRBV15 and TRBJ1-2; D is possibly TRBD1 (6 bases). This CDR3 has 16 residues. V was clipped by 0 bases and J by 4 bases, with 15 bases between them. Germline loops: CDR1 LNHNV, CDR2 YYDKDF (reference sequence).

V usage is TRBV5-1 and J usage is TRBJ2-7; weak D call: TRBD2 (5 bases). Germline CDR1 reads SGHRS; CDR2 reads YFSETQ. Trimming removed 0 bases at V and 3 bases at J, with 13 bases between. CDR3 length: 15 residues. DNA for the CDR3: TGCGCCAGCAGCTTGGTCGTCGGGATGGACTACGAGCAGTACTTC. It is translated as CASSLVVGMDYEQYF.

The chain employs TRBV5-6 and TRBJ2-3; unclear D gene. V gave up 6 bases and J gave up 6 bases, with 14 bases separating them. Germline V gene sequence: CDR1 SGHDT, CDR2 YYEEEE. The CDR3 loop spans 13 amino acids. CDR3 in DNA: TGTGCCAGCATGGGCCTGGATCAGGATACGCAGTATTTT. Amino acids: CASMGLDQDTQYF.

The chain uses TRBV5-6 and TRBJ1-6, with a weak D call TRBD1 (6 bases). Germline values: CDR1 SGHDT, CDR2 YYEEEE. The CDR3 extends over 14 amino acids. With 0 bases removed from V and 9 bases from J, the gap between germline ends came to 10 bases. CDR3 loop: CASSLDGGRSPLHF. CDR3 bases: TGTGCCAGCAGCTTGGACGGGGGGCGTTCACCCCTCCACTTT.

The rearrangement joins TRBV12-3 or TRBV12-4 to TRBJ2-1; 7 bases align to TRBD2. CDR3 length equals 12 residues. With 6 bases clipped from V and 9 bases from J, the junction kept 5 bases outside the gene matches. The chain's CDR3 is CASSLWGGEQFF. The CDR3 DNA sequence: TGTGCCAGCAGCCTCTGGGGGGGTGAGCAGTTCTTC.

The chain recombines TRBV6-4 with TRBJ1-4, with D hard to call. There are 14 residues in the CDR3. CDR1 and CDR2 from the germline V gene are MRHNA and SNTAGT. With 6 bases removed from V and 0 bases from J, the gap between germline ends came to 8 bases. CDR3 in amino acids: CASRREATNEKLFF. CDR3 DNA sequence: TGTGCCAGCAGAAGAGAAGCAACTAATGAAAAACTGTTTTTT.

The chain joins TRBV5-1 to TRBJ1-2; tentatively, D is TRBD1 (5 bases). The CDR3 consists of 16 residues. Germline V CDR1 and CDR2: SGHRS, YFSETQ. V was shortened by 4 bases and J by 0 bases, with 16 bases between the two germline ends. CDR3 bases: TGCGCCAGCAGCCTCCTGACAGACAGAACTAACTATGGCTACACCTTC. The encoded protein is CASSLLTDRTNYGYTF.

The gene calls are TRBV6-5 and TRBJ2-7; maybe TRBD2 (5 bases). Trimming removed 0 bases at V and 0 bases at J, with 12 bases between. This CDR3 comprises 16 residues. The germline gives CDR1 MNHEY, CDR2 SVGAGI. The CDR3: CASSYSWRINSYEQYF. CDR3 sequence (DNA): TGTGCCAGCAGTTACTCGTGGAGGATAAACTCCTACGAGCAGTACTTC.

V usage is TRBV5-4 and J usage is TRBJ1-2; D is perhaps TRBD1 (6 bases). V dropped 4 bases and J dropped 2 bases, with 12 bases sitting between them. There are 14 residues in the CDR3. CDR1 and CDR2 (germline): SGHNT, YYREEE (reference sequence). CDR3 region: CASSRTATNYGYTF. Here the CDR3 DNA reads TGTGCCAGCAGCCGGACAGCCACCAACTATGGCTACACCTTC.

The chain combines TRBV9 with TRBJ2-6; the D is unclear. V gave up 6 bases and J gave up 0 bases, with 19 bases separating them. Germline assignment: CDR1 SGDLS and CDR2 YYNGEE. The CDR3 length is 18 residues. CDR3 in amino acids: CASIRPLPRYSGANVLTF. CDR3 nucleotide sequence: TGTGCCAGCATCCGCCCGCTCCCGCGGTACTCTGGGGCCAACGTCCTGACTTTC. The full variable domain, completed using reference TRBV9 and TRBJ2-6, is DSGVTQTPKHLITATGQRVTLRCSPRSGDLSVYWYQQSLDQGLQFLIQYYNGEERAKGNILERFSAQQFPDLHSELNLSSLELGDSALYFCASIRPLPRYSGANVLTFGAGSRLTVL.

The rearrangement joins TRBV29-1 to TRBJ2-7, with 9 nucleotides matching TRBD2. Trimming removed 5 bases from V and 3 bases from J; junction bases left unmatched: 8. Germline CDR1 reads SQVTM; CDR2 reads ANQGSEA. This CDR3 contains 14 residues. Here the CDR3 reads CSVHFAGGRYEQYF. CDR3 nucleotides: TGCAGCGTTCACTTTGCGGGGGGGCGCTACGAGCAGTACTTC.

The chain is built from TRBV19 and TRBJ1-2, with D hard to call. Germline V CDR1 and CDR2: LNHDA, SQIVND (reference sequence). V was pared by 3 bases and J by 2 bases, with 25 bases between. CDR3 length: 19 amino acids. The CDR3 region is CASSIGLRGGITINYGYTF. In DNA form, the CDR3 reads TGTGCCAGTAGTATTGGCCTCCGGGGAGGTATTACCATCAACTATGGCTACACCTTC. Complete variable domain (other parts from reference TRBV19 and TRBJ1-2): DGGITQSPKYLFRKEGQNVTLSCEQNLNHDAMYWYRQDPGQGLRLIYYSQIVNDFQKGDIAEGYSVSREKKESFPLTVTSAQKNPTAFYLCASSIGLRGGITINYGYTFGSGTRLTVV.

V is TRBV6-5 and J is TRBJ1-2; D ambiguous. Germline CDR1 is MNHEY and CDR2 is SVGAGI. V was pared by 3 bases and J by 4 bases, with 9 bases between. The CDR3 sequence is 13 residues long. The CDR3 DNA follows: TGTGCCAGCAGTTATGGAGGTCTCTATGGCTACACCTTC. Residues: CASSYGGLYGYTF.

This sequence joins TRBV5-5 and TRBJ1-5; 9 nucleotides align to TRBD1. CDR1 and CDR2 (germline): SGHKS, YYEKEE (reference sequence). This CDR3 has 14 amino acids. Trimming removed 6 bases from V and 6 bases from J; junction bases left unmatched: 7. The CDR3 is CASTIQGAGQPQHF. Written as DNA, the CDR3 is TGTGCCAGCACCATACAGGGGGCGGGTCAGCCCCAGCATTTT.